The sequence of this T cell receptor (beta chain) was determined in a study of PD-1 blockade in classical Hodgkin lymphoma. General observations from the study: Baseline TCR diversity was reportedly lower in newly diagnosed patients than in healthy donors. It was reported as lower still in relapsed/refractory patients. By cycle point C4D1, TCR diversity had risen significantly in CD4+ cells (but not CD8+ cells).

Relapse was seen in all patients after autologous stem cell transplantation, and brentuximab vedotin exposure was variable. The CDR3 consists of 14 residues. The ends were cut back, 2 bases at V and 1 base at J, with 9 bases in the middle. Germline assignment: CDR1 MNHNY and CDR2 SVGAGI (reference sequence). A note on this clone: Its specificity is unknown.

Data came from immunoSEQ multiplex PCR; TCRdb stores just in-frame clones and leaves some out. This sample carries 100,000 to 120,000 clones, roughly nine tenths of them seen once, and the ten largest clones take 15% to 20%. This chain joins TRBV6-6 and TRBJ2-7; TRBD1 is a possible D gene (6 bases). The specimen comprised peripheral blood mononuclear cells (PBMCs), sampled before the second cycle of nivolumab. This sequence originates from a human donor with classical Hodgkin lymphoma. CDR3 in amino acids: CASSYGRGSYEQYF. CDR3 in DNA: TGTGCCAGCAGTTACGGCAGGGGTTCCTACGAGCAGTACTTC.